This T cell receptor (beta chain) emerged from a study of T cells after yellow fever vaccination. Study at large: Fractions with few cells were prepared using SMART-Seq v4 Ultra Low Input. General study results and limits: Reappearance after the booster was observed for most primary-vaccination clones (96% CD4, about 90% CD8). Of the clonotypes, a small share occurred in both CD4 and CD8 compartments.

The TCR cDNA carried a universal primer site and UMIs from 5'RACE template switching. TCRdb reprocessed the 5' RACE reads via MiXCR and lists one record per CDR3 protein. Counted here are roughly 120,000 distinct CDR3 sequences, 7.4% occurring once; the ten biggest clones make up around 2.6%. The CDR3 totals 13 residues. Germline assignment: CDR1 SGHTS and CDR2 YDEGEE. With 7 bases removed from V and 1 base from J, the gap between germline ends came to 11 bases. Regarding this clonotype: Antigen: not known.

This TCR was recovered from a man in his late teens or twenties who received the YFV17D yellow fever vaccine. The V and J genes are TRBV5-8 and TRBJ1-1, with D uncertain. Sequencing used CD4+ T cells sorted from PBMCs, obtained roughly 10 days after the first yellow fever vaccination. CDR3 sequence reads: CASGPRANTEAFF. CDR3 nucleotides: TGTGCCAGCGGCCCTAGGGCGAACACTGAAGCTTTCTTT. Full variable domain (remainder filled in from reference TRBV5-8 and TRBJ1-1): EAGVTQSPTHLIKTRGQQATLRCSPISGHTSVYWYQQALGLGLQFLLWYDEGEERNRGNFPPRFSGRQFPNYSSELNVNALELEDSALYLCASGPRANTEAFFGQGTRLTVV.